This T cell receptor (beta chain) was documented in a study of blood T cells in healthy people across ages. Across the study: Through template switching, about one barcoded beta molecule was captured per two T cells, as measured in model experiments.

General study points: Roughly linearly, TCR beta diversity per million T cells fell as age increased.

For the second PCR, which ran for 7 to 11 cycles, a sample-barcoded 5' primer and a J-beta primer mix were used. One entry per CDR3 protein results from TCRdb running MiXCR on the 5' RACE reads. The table lists approximately 810,000 distinct CDR3 sequences, under 40% of them singletons. This clonotype was counted a few times. Its antigen remains unidentified. Sequences were obtained from blood. The source is a man younger than 35 in good health.

The CDR3 sequence: CASSQDGTETYNEQFF. The CDR3 nucleotides are TGTGCCAGCAGCCAAGATGGGACGGAGACATACAATGAGCAGTTCTTC. The V gene is TRBV4-2, the J gene TRBJ2-1; the D gene could be TRBD1 or TRBD2 (5 bases each). This CDR3 has 16 amino acids. Germline CDR1 reads LGHNA; CDR2 reads YNFKEQ. V was shortened by 0 bases and J by 4 bases, with 13 bases between the two germline ends.